This T cell receptor beta chain was profiled in a study of control samples from healthy donors and cancer patients. The germline CDR1 and CDR2 sequences are SGHTA and FQGTGA. The CDR3 extends over 15 amino acids. Trimming stripped 4 bases from V and 1 base from J, with 12 bases between. TCRdb keeps only in-frame clones here, not all; method: immunoSEQ multiplex PCR. The table has about 150,000 clones, roughly 93% seen once. The material sequenced was blood. This chain links TRBV7-3 with TRBJ2-3; either TRBD1 or TRBD2 may fit D (5 bases each). This receptor was obtained from a man aged 18 to 29 in good health. The CDR3 DNA sequence: TGTGCCAGCAGCTATTCACCGGGACGCACAGATACGCAGTATTTT. This codes for CASSYSPGRTDTQYF.